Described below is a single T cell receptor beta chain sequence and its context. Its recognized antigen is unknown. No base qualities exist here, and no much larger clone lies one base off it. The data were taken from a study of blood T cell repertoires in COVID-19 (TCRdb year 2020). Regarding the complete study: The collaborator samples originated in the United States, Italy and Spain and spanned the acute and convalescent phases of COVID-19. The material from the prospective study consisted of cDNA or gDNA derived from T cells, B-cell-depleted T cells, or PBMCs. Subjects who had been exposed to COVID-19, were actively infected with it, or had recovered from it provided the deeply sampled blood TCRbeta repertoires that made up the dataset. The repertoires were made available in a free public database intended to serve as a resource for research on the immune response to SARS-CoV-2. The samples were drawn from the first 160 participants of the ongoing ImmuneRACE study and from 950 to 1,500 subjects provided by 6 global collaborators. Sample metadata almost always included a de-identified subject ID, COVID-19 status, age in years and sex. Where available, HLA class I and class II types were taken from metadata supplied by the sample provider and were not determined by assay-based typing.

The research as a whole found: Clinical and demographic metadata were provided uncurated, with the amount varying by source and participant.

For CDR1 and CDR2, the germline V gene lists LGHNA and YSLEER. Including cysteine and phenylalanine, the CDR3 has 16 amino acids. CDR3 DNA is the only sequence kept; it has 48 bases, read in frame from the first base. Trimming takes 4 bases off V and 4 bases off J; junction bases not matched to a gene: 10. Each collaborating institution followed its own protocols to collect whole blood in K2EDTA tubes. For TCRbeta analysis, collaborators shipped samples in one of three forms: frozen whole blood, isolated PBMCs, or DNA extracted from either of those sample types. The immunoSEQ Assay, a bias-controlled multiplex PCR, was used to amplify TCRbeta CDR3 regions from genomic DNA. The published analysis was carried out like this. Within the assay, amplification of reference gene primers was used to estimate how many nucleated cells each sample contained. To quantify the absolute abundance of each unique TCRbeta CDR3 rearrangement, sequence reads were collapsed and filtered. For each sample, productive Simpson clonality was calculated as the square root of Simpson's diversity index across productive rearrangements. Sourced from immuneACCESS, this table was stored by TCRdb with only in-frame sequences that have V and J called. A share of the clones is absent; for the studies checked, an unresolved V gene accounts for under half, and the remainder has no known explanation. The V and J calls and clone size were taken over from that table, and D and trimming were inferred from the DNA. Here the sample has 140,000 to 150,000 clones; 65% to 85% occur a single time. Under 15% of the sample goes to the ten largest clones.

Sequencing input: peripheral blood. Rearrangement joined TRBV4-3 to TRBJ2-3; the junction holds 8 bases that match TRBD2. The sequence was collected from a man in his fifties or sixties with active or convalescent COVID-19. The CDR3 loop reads CASSRAGTRVADTQYF. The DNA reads TGCGCCAGCAGCCGGGCCGGGACTAGGGTCGCAGATACGCAGTATTTT.